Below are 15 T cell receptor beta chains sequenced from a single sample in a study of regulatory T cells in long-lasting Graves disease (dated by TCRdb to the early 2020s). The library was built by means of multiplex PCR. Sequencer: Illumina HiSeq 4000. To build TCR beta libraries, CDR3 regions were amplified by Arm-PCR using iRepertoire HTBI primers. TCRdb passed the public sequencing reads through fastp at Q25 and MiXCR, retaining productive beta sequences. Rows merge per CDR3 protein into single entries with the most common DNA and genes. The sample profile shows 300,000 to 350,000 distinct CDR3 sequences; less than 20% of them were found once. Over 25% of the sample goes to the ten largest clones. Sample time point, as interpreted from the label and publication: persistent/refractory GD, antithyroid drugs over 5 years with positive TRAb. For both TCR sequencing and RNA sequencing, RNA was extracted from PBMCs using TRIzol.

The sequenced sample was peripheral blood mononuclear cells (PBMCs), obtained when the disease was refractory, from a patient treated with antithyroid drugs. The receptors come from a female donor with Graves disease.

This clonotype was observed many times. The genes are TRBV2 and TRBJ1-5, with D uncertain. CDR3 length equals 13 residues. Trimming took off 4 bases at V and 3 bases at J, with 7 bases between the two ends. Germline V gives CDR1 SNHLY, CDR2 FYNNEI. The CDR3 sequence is CASSVSVNQPQHF. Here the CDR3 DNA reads TGTGCCAGCAGTGTTTCAGTCAATCAGCCCCAGCATTTT.

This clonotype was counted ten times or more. The CDR3: CASSGDTTSGANVLTF. CDR3 DNA sequence: TGTGCCAGCAGTGGGGACACCACCTCTGGGGCCAACGTCCTGACTTTC. The rearrangement uses TRBV2 and TRBJ2-6, with D perhaps TRBD1 (6 bases). Germline CDR1 is SNHLY and CDR2 is FYNNEI. The CDR3 sequence is 16 residues long. The germline V and J ends were trimmed by 4 bases and 0 bases, with 10 bases remaining between them. Full variable domain (rest looked up from reference TRBV2 and TRBJ2-6): EPEVTQTPSHQVTQMGQEVILRCVPISNHLYFYWYRQILGQKVEFLVSFYNNEISEKSEIFDDQFSVERPDGSNFTLKIRSTKLEDSAMYFCASSGDTTSGANVLTFGAGSRLTVL.

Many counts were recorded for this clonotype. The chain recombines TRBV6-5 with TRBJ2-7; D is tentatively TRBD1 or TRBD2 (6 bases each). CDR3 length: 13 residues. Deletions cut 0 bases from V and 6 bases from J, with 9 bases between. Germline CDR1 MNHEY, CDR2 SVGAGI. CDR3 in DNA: TGTGCCAGCAGTTACTCGTCGGGGGCCGAGCAGTACTTC. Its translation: CASSYSSGAEQYF.

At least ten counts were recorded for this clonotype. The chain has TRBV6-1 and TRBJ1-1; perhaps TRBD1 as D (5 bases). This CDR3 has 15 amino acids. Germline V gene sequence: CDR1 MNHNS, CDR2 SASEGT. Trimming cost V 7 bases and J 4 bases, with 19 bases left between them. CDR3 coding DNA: TGTGCCAGCAACGGTTACGCCACAGGTGGCACTGAAGCTTTCTTT. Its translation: CASNGYATGGTEAFF.

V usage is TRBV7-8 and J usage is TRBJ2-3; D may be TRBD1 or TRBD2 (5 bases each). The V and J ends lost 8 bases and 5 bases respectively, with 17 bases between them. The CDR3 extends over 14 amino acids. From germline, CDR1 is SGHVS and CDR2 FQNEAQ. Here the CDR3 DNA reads TGTGCCAGCCGGGGCGGGTTAAACCGAGATACGCAGTATTTT. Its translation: CASRGGLNRDTQYF.

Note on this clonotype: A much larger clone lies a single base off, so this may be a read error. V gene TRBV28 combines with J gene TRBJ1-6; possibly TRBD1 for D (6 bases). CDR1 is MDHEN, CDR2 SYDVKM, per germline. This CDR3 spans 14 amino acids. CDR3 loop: CASSQTGTQSHLHF. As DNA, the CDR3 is TGTGCCAGCAGTCAAACAGGGACTCAATCACACCTCCACTTT.

The CDR3 sequence: CAWTPGGNQPQHF. CDR3 DNA sequence: TGTGCCTGGACCCCAGGGGGCAATCAGCCCCAGCATTTT. This sequence joins TRBV30 and TRBJ1-5, with D tentatively TRBD1 (6 bases). V lost 4 bases and J 2 bases, leaving 9 bases between the germline ends. Germline V gene lookup returns CDR1 GTSNPN and CDR2 SVGIG (reference sequence). The CDR3 has 13 amino acids. Together with reference TRBV30 and TRBJ1-5, the CDR3 gives the full variable domain: SQTIHQWPATLVQPVGSPLSLECTVEGTSNPNLYWYRQAAGRGLQLLFYSVGIGQISSEVPQNLSASRPQDRQFILSSKKLLLSDSGFYLCAWTPGGNQPQHFGDGTRLSIL.

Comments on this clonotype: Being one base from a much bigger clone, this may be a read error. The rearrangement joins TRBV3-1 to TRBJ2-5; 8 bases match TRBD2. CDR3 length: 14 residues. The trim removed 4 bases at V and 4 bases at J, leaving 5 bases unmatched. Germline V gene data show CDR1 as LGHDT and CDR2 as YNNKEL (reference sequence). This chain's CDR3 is CASSPGGGGETQYF. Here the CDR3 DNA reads TGTGCCAGCAGCCCCGGGGGGGGGGGAGAGACCCAGTACTTC.

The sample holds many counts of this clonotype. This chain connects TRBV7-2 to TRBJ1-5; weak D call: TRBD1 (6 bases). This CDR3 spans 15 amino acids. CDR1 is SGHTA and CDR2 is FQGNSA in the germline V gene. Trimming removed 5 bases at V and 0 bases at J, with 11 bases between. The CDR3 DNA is TGTGCCAGCAGCAGACAGGCTTATAGCAATCAGCCCCAGCATTTT. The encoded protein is CASSRQAYSNQPQHF.

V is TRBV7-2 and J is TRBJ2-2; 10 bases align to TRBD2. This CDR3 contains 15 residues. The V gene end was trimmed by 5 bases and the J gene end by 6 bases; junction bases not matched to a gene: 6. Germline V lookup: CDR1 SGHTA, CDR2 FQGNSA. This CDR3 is CASSLGGLAAGELFF. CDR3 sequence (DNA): TGTGCCAGCAGCCTAGGTGGACTAGCGGCCGGGGAGCTGTTTTTT.

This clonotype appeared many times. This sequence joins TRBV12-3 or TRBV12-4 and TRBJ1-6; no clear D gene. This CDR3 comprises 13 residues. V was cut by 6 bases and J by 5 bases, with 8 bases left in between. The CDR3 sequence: CASSAGHNSPLHF. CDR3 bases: TGTGCCAGCAGCGCAGGACATAATTCACCCCTCCACTTT.

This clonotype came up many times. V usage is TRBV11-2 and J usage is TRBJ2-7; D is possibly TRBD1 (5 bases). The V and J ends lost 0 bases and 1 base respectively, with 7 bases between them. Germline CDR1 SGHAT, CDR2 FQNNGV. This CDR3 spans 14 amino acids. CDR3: CASSLDAGSYEQYF. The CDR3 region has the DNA TGTGCCAGCAGCTTAGACGCAGGGTCCTACGAGCAGTACTTC.

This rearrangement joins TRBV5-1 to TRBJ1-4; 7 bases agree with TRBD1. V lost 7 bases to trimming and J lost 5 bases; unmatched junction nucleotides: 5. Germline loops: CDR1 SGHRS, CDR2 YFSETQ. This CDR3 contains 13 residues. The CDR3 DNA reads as TGCGCCAGCGGTCCAGGGGGGAATGAAAAACTGTTTTTT. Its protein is CASGPGGNEKLFF.

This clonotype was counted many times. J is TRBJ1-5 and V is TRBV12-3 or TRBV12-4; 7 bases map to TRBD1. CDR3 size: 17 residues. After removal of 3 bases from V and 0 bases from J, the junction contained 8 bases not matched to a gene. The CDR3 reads CASSFRGRGNSNQPQHF. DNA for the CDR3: TGTGCCAGCAGTTTTAGGGGGCGAGGGAATAGCAATCAGCCCCAGCATTTT.

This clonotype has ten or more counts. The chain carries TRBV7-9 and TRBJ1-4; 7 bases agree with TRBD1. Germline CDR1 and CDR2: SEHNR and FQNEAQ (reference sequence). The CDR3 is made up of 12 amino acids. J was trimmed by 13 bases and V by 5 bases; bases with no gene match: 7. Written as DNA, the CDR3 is TGTGCCAGCAGCATCGACAGGGAGTTACTGTTTTTT. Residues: CASSIDRELLFF.